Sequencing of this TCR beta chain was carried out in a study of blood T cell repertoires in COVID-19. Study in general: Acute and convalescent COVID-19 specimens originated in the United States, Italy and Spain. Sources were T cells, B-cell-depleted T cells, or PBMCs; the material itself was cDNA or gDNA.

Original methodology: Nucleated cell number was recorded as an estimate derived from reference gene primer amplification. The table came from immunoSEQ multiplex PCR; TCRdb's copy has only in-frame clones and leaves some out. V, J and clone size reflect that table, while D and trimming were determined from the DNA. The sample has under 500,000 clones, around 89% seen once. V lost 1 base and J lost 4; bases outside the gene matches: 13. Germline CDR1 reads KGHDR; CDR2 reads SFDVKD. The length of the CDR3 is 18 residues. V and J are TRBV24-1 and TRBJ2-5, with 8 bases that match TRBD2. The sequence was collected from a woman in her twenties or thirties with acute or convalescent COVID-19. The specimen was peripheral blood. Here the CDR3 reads CATSDFGSGGVGRETQYF. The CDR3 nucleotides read TGTGCCACCAGTGATTTCGGATCGGGGGGGGTTGGGAGAGAGACCCAGTACTTC.